This T cell receptor beta chain was observed in a study of CD8 T cells in Susac syndrome. cDNA came from approximately 0.5 to 1 ug RNA primed by random hexamers. TCRdb passed the immunoSEQ multiplex PCR reads through MiXCR, listing each CDR3 protein once. The data contain about 83,000 distinct CDR3 sequences, about 96% of them singletons. In the case of this clonotype: No DNA is shown, since the ends of the CDR3 on it are uncertain; the CDR3 is the one TCRdb lists.

From blood CD8+ and CD4+ T cells, TCR beta sequences were generated. Germline V gene lookup returns CDR1 LNHDA and CDR2 SQIVND (reference sequence). Both ends counted, the CDR3 spans 12 residues. Specimen: CD8+ T cells from PBMCs. The rearrangement joins TRBV19 to TRBJ2-3. This clonotype was sampled from a human donor with Susac syndrome. The CDR3 sequence is CASSVPADTQYF.